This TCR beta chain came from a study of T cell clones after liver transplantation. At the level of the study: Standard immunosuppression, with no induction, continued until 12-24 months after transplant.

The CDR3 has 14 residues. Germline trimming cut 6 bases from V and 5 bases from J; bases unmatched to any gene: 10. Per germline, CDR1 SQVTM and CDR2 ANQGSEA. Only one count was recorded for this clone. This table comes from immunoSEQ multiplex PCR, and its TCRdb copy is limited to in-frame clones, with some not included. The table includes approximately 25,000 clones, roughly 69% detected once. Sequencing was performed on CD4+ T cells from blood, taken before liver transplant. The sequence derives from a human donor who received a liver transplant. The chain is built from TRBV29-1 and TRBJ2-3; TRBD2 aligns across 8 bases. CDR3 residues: CSVRTSGFVDTQYF. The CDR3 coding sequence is TGCAGCGTCCGAACTAGCGGCTTCGTAGATACGCAGTATTTT.